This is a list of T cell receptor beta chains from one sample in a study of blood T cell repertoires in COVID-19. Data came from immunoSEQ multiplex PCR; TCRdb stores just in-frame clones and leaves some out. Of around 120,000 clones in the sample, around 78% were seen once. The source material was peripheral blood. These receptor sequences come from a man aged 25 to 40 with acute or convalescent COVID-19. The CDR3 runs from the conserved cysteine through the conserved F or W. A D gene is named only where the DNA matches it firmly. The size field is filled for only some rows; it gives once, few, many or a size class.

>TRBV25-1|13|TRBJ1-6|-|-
CASTSSYNSPLHF
TGTGCCAGCACCAGCTCCTATAATTCACCCCTCCACTTT
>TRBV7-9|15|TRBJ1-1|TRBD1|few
CASSLKRQGASEAFF
TGTGCCAGCAGCTTGAAGAGGCAGGGGGCCAGTGAAGCTTTCTTT
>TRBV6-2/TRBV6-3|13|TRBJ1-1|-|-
CASSRRENTEAFF
TGTGCCAGCAGCCGCCGGGAGAACACTGAAGCTTTCTTT
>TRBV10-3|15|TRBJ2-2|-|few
CAISEFSGSSGELFF
TGTGCCATCAGTGAGTTTTCGGGTAGCTCCGGGGAGCTGTTTTTT
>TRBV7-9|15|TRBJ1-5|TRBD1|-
CASSSSGTVNQPQHF
TGTGCCAGCAGCTCCTCCGGGACAGTCAATCAGCCCCAGCATTTT
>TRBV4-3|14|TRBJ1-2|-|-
CASSQDRAGTGYTF
TGCGCCAGCAGCCAAGATAGAGCAGGGACTGGTTACACCTTC
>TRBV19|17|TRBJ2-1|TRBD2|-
CASSMRLAASSYNEQFF
TGTGCCAGTAGTATGCGTCTAGCGGCTAGCTCCTACAATGAGCAGTTCTTC
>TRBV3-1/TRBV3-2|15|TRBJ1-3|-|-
CASSPGTPSGNTIYF
TGTGCCAGCAGCCCGGGGACACCCTCTGGAAACACCATATATTTT
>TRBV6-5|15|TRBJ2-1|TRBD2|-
CASTGTSGSRNEQFF
TGTGCCAGCACCGGGACTAGCGGGAGTAGGAATGAGCAGTTCTTC
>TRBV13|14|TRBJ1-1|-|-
CASSLGGIATEAFF
TGTGCCAGCAGCTTGGGGGGAATTGCCACTGAAGCTTTCTTT
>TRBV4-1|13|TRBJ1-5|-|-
CASSQNRDQPQHF
TGCGCCAGCAGCCAAAACAGGGATCAGCCCCAGCATTTT
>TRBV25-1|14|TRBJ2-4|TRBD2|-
CASSEWTRWDIQYF
TGTGCCAGCAGTGAATGGACTAGATGGGACATTCAGTACTTC
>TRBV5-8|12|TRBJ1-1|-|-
CASSLRGEEAFF
TGTGCCAGCAGCTTGCGGGGAGAGGAAGCTTTCTTT
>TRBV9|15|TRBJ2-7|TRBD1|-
CASSGGDREPYEQYF
TGTGCCAGCAGCGGTGGGGACAGGGAACCCTACGAGCAGTACTTC
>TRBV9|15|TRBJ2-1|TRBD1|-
CASSVGQGELTEQFF
TGTGCCAGCAGCGTAGGACAGGGGGAACTCACCGAGCAGTTCTTC
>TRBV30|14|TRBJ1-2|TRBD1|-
CAWNRQGVNYGYTF
TGTGCCTGGAATAGACAGGGGGTTAACTATGGCTACACCTTC
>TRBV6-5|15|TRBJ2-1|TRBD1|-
CASSLGGQAYNEQFF
TGTGCCAGCAGCCTCGGGGGACAGGCCTACAATGAGCAGTTCTTC
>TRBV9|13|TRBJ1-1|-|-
CASSVAMNTEAFF
TGTGCCAGCAGCGTAGCCATGAACACTGAAGCTTTCTTT
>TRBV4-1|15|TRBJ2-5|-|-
CASSHRLMLGETQYF
TGCGCCAGCAGCCACAGACTCATGTTGGGTGAGACCCAGTACTTC
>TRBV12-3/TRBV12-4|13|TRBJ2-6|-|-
CASNLQGANVLTF
TGTGCCAGCAACCTTCAGGGGGCCAACGTCCTGACTTTC
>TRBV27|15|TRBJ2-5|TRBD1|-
CASRVWDRGRETQYF
TGTGCCAGCAGAGTATGGGACAGGGGGCGCGAGACCCAGTACTTC
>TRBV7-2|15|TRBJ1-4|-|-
CASSLGGPGSGWLFF
TGTGCCAGCAGCCTCGGGGGACCTGGGAGTGGTTGGCTGTTTTTT
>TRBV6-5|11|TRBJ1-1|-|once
CASRAGVLAFF
TGTGCCAGCAGGGCAGGGGTTCTAGCTTTCTTT
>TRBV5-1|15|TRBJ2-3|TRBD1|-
CASSEDRVSTDTQYF
TGCGCCAGCAGCGAGGACAGGGTGAGCACAGATACGCAGTATTTT
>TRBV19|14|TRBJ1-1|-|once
CASSIRGGGTEAFF
TGTGCCAGTAGTATCCGGGGGGGAGGCACTGAAGCTTTCTTT
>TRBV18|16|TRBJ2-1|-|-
CASSRREAGGRDEQFF
TGTGCCAGCTCCCGGAGGGAGGCAGGGGGACGTGATGAGCAGTTCTTC
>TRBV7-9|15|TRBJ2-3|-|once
CASSLGMGGTDTQYF
TGTGCCAGCAGCTTAGGTATGGGCGGCACAGATACGCAGTATTTT
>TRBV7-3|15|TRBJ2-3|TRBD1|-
CASSLRGRGPDTQYF
TGTGCCAGCAGCTTAAGGGGCAGGGGGCCAGATACGCAGTATTTT
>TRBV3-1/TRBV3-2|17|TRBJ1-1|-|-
CASSQEISQGPRTEAFF
TGTGCCAGCAGCCAAGAGATTTCGCAGGGGCCCAGAACTGAAGCTTTCTTT
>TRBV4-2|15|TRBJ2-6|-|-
CASSPDSSGANVLTF
TGTGCCAGCAGCCCAGACAGCTCTGGGGCCAACGTCCTGACTTTC
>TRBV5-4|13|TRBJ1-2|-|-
CASRTGTLDGYTF
TGTGCCAGCAGAACCGGGACTCTTGATGGCTACACCTTC
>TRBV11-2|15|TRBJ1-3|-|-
CASSWGGSSGNTIYF
TGTGCCAGCAGCTGGGGCGGGAGCTCTGGAAACACCATATATTTT
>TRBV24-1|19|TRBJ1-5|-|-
CATSDWWRAADYSNQPQHF
TGTGCCACCAGTGATTGGTGGAGGGCCGCCGATTATAGCAATCAGCCCCAGCATTTT
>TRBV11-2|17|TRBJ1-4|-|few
CASSSRPAQARNEKLFF
TGTGCCAGCAGCTCCCGCCCGGCACAGGCTAGGAATGAAAAACTGTTTTTT
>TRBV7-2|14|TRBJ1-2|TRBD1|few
CASSARTGGQGYTF
TGTGCCAGCAGCGCCCGAACAGGGGGCCAGGGCTACACCTTC
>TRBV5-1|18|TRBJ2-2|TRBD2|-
CASSPGTSGGPRTGELFF
TGCGCCAGCAGCCCCGGGACTAGCGGGGGGCCACGAACCGGGGAGCTGTTTTTT
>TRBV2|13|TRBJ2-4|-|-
CASTAGLKNIQYF
TGTGCCAGCACTGCGGGACTGAAAAACATTCAGTACTTC
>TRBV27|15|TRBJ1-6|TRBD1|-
CASSLERTGNSPLHF
TGTGCCAGCAGTTTAGAGAGGACAGGGAATTCACCCCTCCACTTT
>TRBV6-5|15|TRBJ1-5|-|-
CASRNNPEGDQPQHF
TGTGCCAGCAGAAACAACCCGGAGGGAGATCAGCCCCAGCATTTT
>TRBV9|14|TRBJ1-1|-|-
CASSGNRVDTEAFF
TGTGCCAGCAGCGGTAACAGGGTGGACACTGAAGCTTTCTTT
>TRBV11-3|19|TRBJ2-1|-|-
CASSPGRARAQSSYNEQFF
TGTGCCAGCAGCCCGGGAAGGGCGCGGGCCCAAAGCTCCTACAATGAGCAGTTCTTC
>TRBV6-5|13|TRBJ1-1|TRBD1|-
CASSPAGTGRAFF
TGTGCCAGCAGTCCGGCCGGGACAGGGCGAGCTTTCTTT
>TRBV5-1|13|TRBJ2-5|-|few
CASSISPGETQYF
TGCGCCAGCAGCATCTCCCCCGGGGAGACCCAGTACTTC
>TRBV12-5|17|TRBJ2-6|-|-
CASGLVLSGSGANVLTF
TGTGCTAGTGGTTTGGTACTTTCAGGGTCTGGGGCCAACGTCCTGACTTTC
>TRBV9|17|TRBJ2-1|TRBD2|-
CASSPRGAPSGGPEQFF
TGTGCCAGCAGCCCCCGCGGAGCCCCATCGGGGGGTCCTGAGCAGTTCTTC
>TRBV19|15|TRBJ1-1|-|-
CASSPRIAMNTEAFF
TGTGCCAGTAGTCCCCGGATAGCAATGAACACTGAAGCTTTCTTT
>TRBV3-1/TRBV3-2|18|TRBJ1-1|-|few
CASSQDYGSGREDTEAFF
TGTGCCAGCAGCCAAGATTATGGATCTGGCAGGGAGGACACTGAAGCTTTCTTT
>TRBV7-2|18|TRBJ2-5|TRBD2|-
CASSLEGLAGGPRETQYF
TGTGCCAGCAGCTTAGAGGGACTAGCGGGAGGACCTCGAGAGACCCAGTACTTC
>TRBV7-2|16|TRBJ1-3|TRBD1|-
CASSFPRDRPGNTIYF
TGTGCCAGCAGCTTTCCACGGGACAGACCTGGAAACACCATATATTTT